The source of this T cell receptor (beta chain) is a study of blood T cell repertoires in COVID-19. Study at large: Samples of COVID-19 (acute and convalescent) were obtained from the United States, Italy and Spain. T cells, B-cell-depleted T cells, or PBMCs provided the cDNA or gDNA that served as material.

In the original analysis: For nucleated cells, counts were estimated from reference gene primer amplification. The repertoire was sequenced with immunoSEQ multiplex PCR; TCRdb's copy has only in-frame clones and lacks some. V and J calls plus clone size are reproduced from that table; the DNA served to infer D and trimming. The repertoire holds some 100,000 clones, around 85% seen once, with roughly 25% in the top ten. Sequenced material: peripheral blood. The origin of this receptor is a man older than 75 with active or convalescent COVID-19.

CDR3 residues: CASSEGQINQPQHF. The CDR3 DNA follows: TGTGCCAGCAGCGAGGGACAGATAAATCAGCCCCAGCATTTT. The chain carries TRBV6-5 and TRBJ1-5, with 7 bases aligning to TRBD1. Germline V gene data show CDR1 as MNHEY and CDR2 as SVGAGI. The CDR3 contains 14 residues. The V segment lost 6 bases and the J segment 4 bases; nucleotides outside the gene matches: 6.